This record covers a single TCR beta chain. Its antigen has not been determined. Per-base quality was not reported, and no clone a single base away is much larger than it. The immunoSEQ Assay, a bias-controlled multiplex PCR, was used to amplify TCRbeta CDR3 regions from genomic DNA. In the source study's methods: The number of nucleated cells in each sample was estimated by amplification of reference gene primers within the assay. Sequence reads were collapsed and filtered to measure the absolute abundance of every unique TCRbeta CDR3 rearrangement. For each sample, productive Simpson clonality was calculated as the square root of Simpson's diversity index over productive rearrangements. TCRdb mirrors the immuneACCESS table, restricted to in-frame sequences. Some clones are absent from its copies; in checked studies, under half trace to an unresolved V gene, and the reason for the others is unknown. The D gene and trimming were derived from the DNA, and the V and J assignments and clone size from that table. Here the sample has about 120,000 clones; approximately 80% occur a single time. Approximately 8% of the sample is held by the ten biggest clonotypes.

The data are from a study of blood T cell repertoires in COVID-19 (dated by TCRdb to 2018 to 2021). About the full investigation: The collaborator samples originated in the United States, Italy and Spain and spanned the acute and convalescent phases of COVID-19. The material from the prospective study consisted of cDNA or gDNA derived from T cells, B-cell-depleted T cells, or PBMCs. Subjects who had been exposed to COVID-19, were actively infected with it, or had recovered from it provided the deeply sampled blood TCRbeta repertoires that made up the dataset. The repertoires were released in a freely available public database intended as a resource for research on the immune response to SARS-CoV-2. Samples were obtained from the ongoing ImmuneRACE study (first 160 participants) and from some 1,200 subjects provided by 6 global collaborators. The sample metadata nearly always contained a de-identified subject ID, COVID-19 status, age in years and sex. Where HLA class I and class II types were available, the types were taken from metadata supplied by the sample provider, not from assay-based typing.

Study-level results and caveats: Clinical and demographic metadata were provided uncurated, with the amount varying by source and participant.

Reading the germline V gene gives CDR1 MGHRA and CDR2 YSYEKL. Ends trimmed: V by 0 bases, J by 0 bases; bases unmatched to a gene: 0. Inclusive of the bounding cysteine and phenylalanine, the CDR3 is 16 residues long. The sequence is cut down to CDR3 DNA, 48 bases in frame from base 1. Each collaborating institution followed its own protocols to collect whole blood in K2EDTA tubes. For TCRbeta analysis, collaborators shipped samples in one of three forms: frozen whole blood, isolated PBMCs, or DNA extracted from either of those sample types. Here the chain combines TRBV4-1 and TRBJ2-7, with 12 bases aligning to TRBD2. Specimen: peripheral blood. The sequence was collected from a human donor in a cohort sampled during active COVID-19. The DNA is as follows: TGCGCCAGCAGCCAAGAGGGACTAGCGGGCTCCTACGAGCAGTACTTC. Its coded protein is CASSQEGLAGSYEQYF.